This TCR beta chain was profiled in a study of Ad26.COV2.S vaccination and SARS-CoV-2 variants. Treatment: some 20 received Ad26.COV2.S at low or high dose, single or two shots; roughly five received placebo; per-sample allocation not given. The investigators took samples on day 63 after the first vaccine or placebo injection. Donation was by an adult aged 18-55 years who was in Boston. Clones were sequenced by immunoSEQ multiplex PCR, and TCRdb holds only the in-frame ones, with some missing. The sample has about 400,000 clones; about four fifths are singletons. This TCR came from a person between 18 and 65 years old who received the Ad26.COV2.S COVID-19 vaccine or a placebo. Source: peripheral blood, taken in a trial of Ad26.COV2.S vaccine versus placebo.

The DNA of the CDR3 is TGCGCCAGCAGTCAACCGGGACTAGCGGGTAAACTGGGGTTTGAGCAGTTCTTC. It codes for CASSQPGLAGKLGFEQFF. The chain combines TRBV23-1 with TRBJ2-1; 12 bases map to TRBD2. TRBV23-1 is designated an ORF whose function remains uncertain. This CDR3 is built from 18 residues. J lost 9 bases, V lost 2 bases, and 14 bases had no gene match.